The clone carrying this TCR beta chain was seen a single time. Its antigen is unknown. The sample comes from a study of T cell responses to AZD1222 COVID-19 vaccine. Study results and limitations: Two doses of AZD1222 preceded a rise in Spike-specific TCR breadth and depth. Variant regions that are unmutated are reportedly the target of nearly half of spike-specific TCRs. The donor cohort was predominantly white British with a female majority, and clonal diversity may have been underestimated. Repertoire sampling happened only post peak T cell response.

The table came from immunoSEQ multiplex PCR; TCRdb's copy has only in-frame clones and leaves some out. The sample carries about 150,000 clones, about 92% recorded once. The V gene lost 7 bases and the J gene lost 8 bases, with 15 bases spanning the gap. Per germline, CDR1 SQVTM and CDR2 ANQGSEA. CDR3 size: 12 residues. The material was peripheral blood, obtained 28 days after the second AZD1222 dose. The gene calls are TRBV29-1 and TRBJ2-1; the D gene is possibly TRBD1 (6 bases). This TCR came from an adult who received the AZD1222 COVID-19 vaccine. CDR3 amino acids: CSAAEQGYEQFF. The CDR3 nucleotides are TGCAGCGCTGCCGAACAGGGATATGAGCAGTTCTTC.